This TCR beta chain was sequenced for a study of CD8+CD57+ T cells in acquired aplastic anemia. Study background: DNA from sorted CD4+ and CD8+ cells averaged roughly 3.2 ug.

Study outcomes and limitations: There were some 30 CD8+ CDR3 sequences that occurred in both patients and controls. Patients and controls were not found to differ significantly in CD8+ Simpson's diversity.

Germline V gene sequence: CDR1 SNHLY, CDR2 FYNNEI. V was pared by 1 base and J by 5 bases, with 5 bases between. CDR3 length: 12 amino acids. The study profiled TCR beta VDJ and CDR3 using genomic DNA as template. Each CDR3 protein is one row after TCRdb ran MiXCR on the reads. The sample yields tens of thousands of distinct CDR3 sequences, around 80% seen once. Only one count was recorded for this clonotype. The target antigen is unknown. The chain combines TRBV2 with TRBJ2-5; unclear D gene. The sequenced sample was sorted CD4+, CD8+, or CD8+CD57+ T cells (not recorded which) from PBMCs. This sequence was found in a human donor in good health, serving as a control. CDR3 sequence reads: CASSEGLETQYF. Here the CDR3 DNA reads TGTGCCAGCAGTGAAGGATTGGAGACCCAGTACTTC.